This entry lists 29 T cell receptor beta chains sequenced from one sample in a study of cytomegalovirus exposure and HLA in healthy donors (dated by TCRdb to the late 2010s). The library was generated by the immunoSEQ multiplex PCR assay. The multiplex PCR relied on a mix of 60 forward primers for TCR Vbeta segments and 13 reverse primers for TCR Jbeta segments. As stored in TCRdb, this immuneACCESS dataset retains in-frame rearrangements with V and J assigned. A fraction of the clones does not appear; measured against another copy, unresolved V genes explain less than half of the discrepancy, and the remainder lacks a known reason. The table for this sample lists about 52,000 clones; around three fifths of them were counted only once. Approximately 12% of the sample lies in the top ten. The source material was PBMCs. The receptors shown here come from a human donor in good health.

In its sample, this clone was seen a few times. The chain has TRBV5-6 and TRBJ2-5, with D perhaps matching TRBD1 (5 bases). The J call may not be correct, given that the DNA end is closer to TRBJ2-7. Germline CDR1 reads SGHDT; CDR2 reads YYEEEE. This CDR3 has 15 residues. CDR3 DNA sequence: TGTGCCAGCAGCGTCCACCCGACAGTCTCCTACGAGCAGTACTTC. Translating it yields CASSVHPTVSYEQYF.

The chain is built from TRBV27 and TRBJ2-5, with D perhaps TRBD1 (6 bases). V lost 11 bases, J lost 1 base, and 8 bases lay in between. The CDR3 length is 11 residues. In germline, CDR1 is MNHEY, CDR2 SMNVEV (reference sequence). CDR3 residues: CARDTQETQYF. CDR3 sequence (DNA): TGTGCCCGGGACACCCAAGAGACCCAGTACTTC.

This clone has just a few counts. This chain connects TRBV7-9 to TRBJ1-2; the D is unclear. Germline V gene sequence: CDR1 SEHNR, CDR2 FQNEAQ (reference sequence). The ends were cut back, 2 bases at V and 4 bases at J, with 8 bases in the middle. The CDR3 spans 13 residues. The CDR3 is CASSLNTPYGYTF. Written as DNA, the CDR3 is TGTGCCAGCAGCTTAAACACCCCCTATGGCTACACCTTC.

The chain joins TRBV19 to TRBJ2-7; 7 positions match TRBD1. The germline gives CDR1 LNHDA, CDR2 SQIVND (reference sequence). CDR3 length: 15 residues. The J segment lost 0 bases and the V segment lost 5 bases, leaving 7 bases of the junction unmatched. Written as DNA, the CDR3 is TGTGCCAGTAGTCCACGGGACAGAAACTCCTACGAGCAGTACTTC. As protein: CASSPRDRNSYEQYF.

V and J are TRBV19 and TRBJ1-4; D gene ambiguous. The CDR3 contains 13 residues. CDR1 is LNHDA and CDR2 is SQIVND in the germline V gene (reference sequence). The ends were cut back, 6 bases at V and 3 bases at J, with 8 bases in the middle. This CDR3 is CASRAGSNEKLFF. CDR3 sequence (DNA): TGTGCCAGTAGAGCGGGGTCTAATGAAAAACTGTTTTTT.

The chain is built from TRBV30 and TRBJ2-3; 7 bases map to TRBD2. J lost 0 bases, V lost 1 base, and 1 base had no gene match. The CDR3 loop spans 14 amino acids. CDR1 is GTSNPN and CDR2 is SVGIG in the germline V gene (reference sequence). The CDR3 region has the DNA TGTGCCTGGAGTGCTAGCGGCAGCACAGATACGCAGTATTTT. This sequence encodes CAWSASGSTDTQYF.

This clone was observed a few times. The chain links TRBV5-1 to TRBJ1-3; D is unresolved. CDR3 length equals 12 residues. Germline CDR1 SGHRS, CDR2 YFSETQ. V lost 0 bases and J 8 bases, leaving 6 bases between the germline ends. CDR3 region: CASSLDRDTIYF. The CDR3 DNA sequence: TGCGCCAGCAGCTTGGATCGGGACACCATATATTTT.

The chain joins TRBV7-6 to TRBJ1-1; the D gene is possibly TRBD1 (6 bases). Germline values: CDR1 SGHVS, CDR2 FNYEAQ. V dropped 6 bases and J dropped 2 bases, with 10 bases sitting between them. The CDR3 length is 13 residues. CDR3 protein: CASRRGTNTEAFF. The CDR3 nucleotides are TGTGCCAGCAGACGAGGGACAAACACTGAAGCTTTCTTT.

The chain combines TRBV9 with TRBJ1-3; D is uncertain. V lost 6 bases and J lost 3, with 10 bases in between. The germline gives CDR1 SGDLS, CDR2 YYNGEE. There are 13 residues in the CDR3. CDR3 region: CASTAGGGNTIYF. Written as DNA, the CDR3 is TGTGCCAGCACGGCCGGCGGTGGAAACACCATATATTTT.

The chain is built from TRBV5-1 and TRBJ1-2; D is uncertain. Germline CDR1 SGHRS, CDR2 YFSETQ. The ends were cut back, 0 bases at V and 7 bases at J, with 10 bases in the middle. This CDR3 is built from 13 residues. CDR3 amino acids: CASSLELSGGYTF. In DNA, the CDR3 is TGCGCCAGCAGCTTGGAGTTGTCAGGTGGCTACACCTTC.

There are a few counts of this clone. The CDR3 region is CASSQGLAGGVAKNIQYF. The CDR3 coding sequence is TGCGCCAGCAGCCAAGGACTAGCGGGGGGGGTAGCCAAAAACATTCAGTACTTC. This sequence joins TRBV4-1 and TRBJ2-4, with 14 bases fitting TRBD2. This CDR3 has 18 residues. Per the germline V gene, CDR1 is MGHRA and CDR2 is YSYEKL. Germline trimming cut 1 base from V and 0 bases from J; bases unmatched to any gene: 2.

This chain joins TRBV15 and TRBJ1-1; maybe TRBD1 (5 bases). V lost 3 bases, J lost 3 bases, and 17 bases lay in between. Germline CDR1 LNHNV, CDR2 YYDKDF (reference sequence). The CDR3 contains 16 residues. This chain's CDR3 is CATSRGPGFLDTEAFF. The DNA of the CDR3 is TGTGCCACCAGCAGGGGTCCAGGGTTTTTGGACACTGAAGCTTTCTTT.

In this sample, this clone turned up once. V is TRBV9 and J is TRBJ2-7, with TRBD1 identical over 9 bases. V shed 3 bases, J shed 5 bases, and the junction held 6 bases outside the gene matches. The CDR3 sequence is 14 residues long. CDR1 is SGDLS and CDR2 is YYNGEE in the germline V gene. The CDR3 spells CASSAPTGGNEQYF. The DNA of the CDR3 is TGTGCCAGCAGCGCCCCGACAGGGGGTAACGAGCAGTACTTC.

This rearrangement joins TRBV19 to TRBJ1-2; 11 nucleotides align to TRBD1. The trim removed 5 bases at V and 2 bases at J, leaving 10 bases unmatched. The CDR3 sequence is 17 residues long. Germline assignment: CDR1 LNHDA and CDR2 SQIVND (reference sequence). CDR3 amino acids: CASSFILGQGVNYGYTF. CDR3 coding DNA: TGTGCCAGTAGTTTTATCCTGGGACAGGGGGTCAACTATGGCTACACCTTC.

This chain joins TRBV5-5 and TRBJ2-1; no clear D. Germline loops: CDR1 SGHKS, CDR2 YYEKEE (reference sequence). Trimming cost V 0 bases and J 6 bases, with 7 bases left between them. CDR3 length equals 13 residues. CDR3 nucleotides: TGTGCCAGCAGCTTGGAACTGGTCAATGAGCAGTTCTTC. Translating it yields CASSLELVNEQFF.

The genes are TRBV6-6 and TRBJ1-1; 9 bases map to TRBD1. Germline values: CDR1 MNHNY, CDR2 SVGAGI (reference sequence). The CDR3 length is 15 residues. V lost 5 bases and J lost 1; bases outside the gene matches: 5. DNA for the CDR3: TGTGCCAGCAGTGGGGGACAGGGAGAGAACACTGAAGCTTTCTTT. Translation gives CASSGGQGENTEAFF.

V is TRBV5-4 and J is TRBJ2-5, with a possible D match to TRBD2 (5 bases). CDR1 is SGHNT, CDR2 YYREEE, per germline (reference sequence). V lost 5 bases to trimming and J lost 5 bases, with 16 bases between them. CDR3 size: 14 residues. The CDR3 is CASSSTGIRETQYF. CDR3 DNA sequence: TGTGCCAGCAGTTCAACCGGGATTAGGGAGACCCAGTACTTC.

The J gene is TRBJ1-2, the V gene TRBV4-1; TRBD1 matches at 8 bases. V lost 4 bases, J lost 6 bases, and 16 bases stayed unmatched. The germline gives CDR1 MGHRA, CDR2 YSYEKL. The CDR3 runs 17 residues. For the CDR3, the DNA is TGCGCCAGCAGCCTTGCGTCGAGGGACAGGCCTATCAATGGCTACACCTTC. This gives the protein CASSLASRDRPINGYTF.

The rearrangement uses TRBV25-1 and TRBJ2-3; TRBD1 might be the D (5 bases). V gave up 2 bases and J gave up 5 bases, with 20 bases separating them. The V gene's germline CDR1 is MGHDK and CDR2 SYGVNS. This CDR3 contains 17 residues. In DNA, the CDR3 is TGTGCCAGCAGTGAAGACAAGGACACCGGTGGTTTAGATACGCAGTATTTT. Amino acids: CASSEDKDTGGLDTQYF.

V and J are TRBV6-1 and TRBJ2-7, with D perhaps matching TRBD1 (5 bases). CDR3 size: 13 residues. Germline CDR1 is MNHNS and CDR2 is SASEGT. Trimming removed 10 bases from V and 2 bases from J, with 15 bases in between. As DNA, the CDR3 is TGTGCCACCAAAAGGACGACAGCCTACGAGCAGTACTTC. Amino acid sequence: CATKRTTAYEQYF.

This clone came up a few times. The V call is TRBV2, the J call TRBJ1-6; the match to TRBD1 covers 9 bases. The CDR3 is 16 amino acids. Per germline, CDR1 SNHLY and CDR2 FYNNEI. The V gene end was trimmed by 5 bases and the J gene end by 5 bases; junction bases not matched to a gene: 7. The CDR3 protein is CASSPPGTGNNSPLHF. The CDR3 DNA is TGTGCCAGCAGTCCACCCGGGACAGGGAATAATTCACCCCTCCACTTT.

The rearrangement uses TRBV9 and TRBJ2-7, with 10 bases aligning to TRBD1. The ends lost 3 bases at V and 6 bases at J; junction bases unmatched: 6. This CDR3 is built from 14 residues. CDR1 and CDR2 from the germline V gene are SGDLS and YYNGEE. The CDR3 nucleotides read TGTGCCAGCAGCGGCGGGACAGGGGTAGGCGAGCAGTACTTC. Protein product: CASSGGTGVGEQYF.

This clone showed up just a few times. V gene TRBV5-1 combines with J gene TRBJ2-3; 7 nucleotides agree with TRBD2. This CDR3 has 16 amino acids. The germline CDR1 and CDR2 sequences are SGHRS and YFSETQ. The CDR3 reads CSSAPNPGGFTDTQYF. The DNA for the CDR3 is TGCTCCTCAGCGCCCAACCCCGGGGGGTTCACAGATACGCAGTATTTT. Complete variable domain (other parts from reference TRBV5-1 and TRBJ2-3): KAGVTQTPRYLIKTRGQQVTLSCSPISGHRSVSWYQQTPGQGLQFLFEYFSETQRNKGNFPGRFSGRQFSNSRSEMNVSTLELGDSALYLCSSAPNPGGFTDTQYFGPGTRLTVL.

This clone occurred a few times. This sequence joins TRBV9 and TRBJ2-7; maybe TRBD1 (6 bases). The CDR3 has 15 residues. V lost 4 bases and J 2 bases, leaving 16 bases between the germline ends. CDR1 and CDR2 (germline): SGDLS, YYNGEE. The CDR3 sequence is CASSKTGTQTYEQYF. The CDR3, as DNA: TGTGCCAGCAGCAAAACCGGGACACAGACCTACGAGCAGTACTTC.

The sample holds a few counts of this clone. The chain has TRBV7-9 and TRBJ1-6, with TRBD1 matching over 12 bases. The CDR3 loop spans 15 amino acids. CDR1 and CDR2 (germline): SEHNR, FQNEAQ (reference sequence). The junction had 5 bases not matched to a gene; V was cut back by 6 bases and J by 8 bases. The CDR3 DNA follows: TGTGCCAGCAGGGACCGGGACAGGGGGCATTCACCCCTCCACTTT. This gives the protein CASRDRDRGHSPLHF.

This chain uses TRBV27 with TRBJ1-6; D is uncertain. There are 15 residues in the CDR3. Looked up from germline, CDR1 is MNHEY and CDR2 is SMNVEV (reference sequence). Trimming removed 3 bases from V and 0 bases from J, with 6 bases in between. The CDR3 DNA is TGTGCCAGCAGTTTTTCCAGCTCCTATAATTCACCCCTCCACTTT. Its protein product is CASSFSSSYNSPLHF.

The chain is built from TRBV13 and TRBJ2-7, with 11 bases fitting TRBD1. With 5 bases clipped from V and 3 bases from J, the junction kept 6 bases outside the gene matches. The CDR3 has 15 amino acids. The germline V gene has CDR1 PRHDT and CDR2 FYEKMQ (reference sequence). In DNA, the CDR3 is TGTGCCAGCAGCCGGGACAGGGGGGGTATCTACGAGCAGTACTTC. This gives the protein CASSRDRGGIYEQYF.

The chain joins TRBV9 to TRBJ2-5; 10 nucleotides align to TRBD2. There are 15 residues in the CDR3. Germline assignment: CDR1 SGDLS and CDR2 YYNGEE. Trimming took 4 bases from V and 5 from J; bases not matched to a gene: 8. This CDR3 reads CASSRLTSGSETQYF. The CDR3 DNA sequence: TGTGCCAGCAGCAGGTTGACTAGCGGGTCTGAGACCCAGTACTTC.

The V call is TRBV6-1, the J call TRBJ1-2; the D gene is possibly TRBD1 (5 bases). The CDR3 runs to 15 residues. V gave up 7 bases and J gave up 5 bases, with 20 bases separating them. Germline lookup yields CDR1 MNHNS and CDR2 SASEGT. Here the CDR3 reads CASNPGPGRDYGYTF. CDR3 nucleotide sequence: TGTGCCAGCAACCCCGGTCCGGGCAGGGATTATGGCTACACCTTC.